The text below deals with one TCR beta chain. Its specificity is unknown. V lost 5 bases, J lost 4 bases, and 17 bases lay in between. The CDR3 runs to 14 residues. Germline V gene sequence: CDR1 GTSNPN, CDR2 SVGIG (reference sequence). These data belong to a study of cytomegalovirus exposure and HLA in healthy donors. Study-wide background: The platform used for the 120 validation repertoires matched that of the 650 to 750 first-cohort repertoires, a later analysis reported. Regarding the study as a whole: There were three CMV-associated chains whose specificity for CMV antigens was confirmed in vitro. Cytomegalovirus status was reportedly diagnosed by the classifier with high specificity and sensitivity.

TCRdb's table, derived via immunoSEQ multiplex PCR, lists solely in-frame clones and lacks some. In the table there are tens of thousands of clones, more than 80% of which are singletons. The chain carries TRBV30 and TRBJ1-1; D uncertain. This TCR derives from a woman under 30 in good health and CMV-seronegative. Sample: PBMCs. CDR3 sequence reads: CAWGPLRGGTEAFF. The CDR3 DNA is TGTGCCTGGGGACCTCTCCGGGGAGGCACTGAAGCTTTCTTT. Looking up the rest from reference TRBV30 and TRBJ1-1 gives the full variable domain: SQTIHQWPATLVQPVGSPLSLECTVEGTSNPNLYWYRQAAGRGLQLLFYSVGIGQISSEVPQNLSASRPQDRQFILSSKKLLLSDSGFYLCAWGPLRGGTEAFFGQGTRLTVV.